This T cell receptor (beta chain) was retrieved from a study of blood T cells in healthy people across ages. The study, taken as a whole, reports: Getting older went along with TCR beta diversity per million T cells dropping roughly linearly. Strong correlation linked observed beta diversity and percent naive T cells.

The length of the CDR3 is 11 residues. V was cut by 7 bases and J by 1 base, with 8 bases left in between. Germline CDR1 and CDR2: SQVTM and ANQGSEA. Details on this clonotype: The antigen remains unidentified.

Sample-barcoded 5' priming and a J-beta primer mix drove a second PCR of 7 to 11 cycles. TCRdb recomputed calls from the 5' RACE reads with MiXCR, one row per CDR3 protein. The table records some 730,000 distinct CDR3 sequences, about a fifth of them present only once. The J gene is TRBJ2-7, the V gene TRBV29-1; D unclear. The sequencing input was blood. This TCR came from a man aged 65-85 years in good health. CDR3 amino acids: CSGTSSYEQYF. CDR3 nucleotides: TGCAGCGGCACTTCATCCTACGAGCAGTACTTC.